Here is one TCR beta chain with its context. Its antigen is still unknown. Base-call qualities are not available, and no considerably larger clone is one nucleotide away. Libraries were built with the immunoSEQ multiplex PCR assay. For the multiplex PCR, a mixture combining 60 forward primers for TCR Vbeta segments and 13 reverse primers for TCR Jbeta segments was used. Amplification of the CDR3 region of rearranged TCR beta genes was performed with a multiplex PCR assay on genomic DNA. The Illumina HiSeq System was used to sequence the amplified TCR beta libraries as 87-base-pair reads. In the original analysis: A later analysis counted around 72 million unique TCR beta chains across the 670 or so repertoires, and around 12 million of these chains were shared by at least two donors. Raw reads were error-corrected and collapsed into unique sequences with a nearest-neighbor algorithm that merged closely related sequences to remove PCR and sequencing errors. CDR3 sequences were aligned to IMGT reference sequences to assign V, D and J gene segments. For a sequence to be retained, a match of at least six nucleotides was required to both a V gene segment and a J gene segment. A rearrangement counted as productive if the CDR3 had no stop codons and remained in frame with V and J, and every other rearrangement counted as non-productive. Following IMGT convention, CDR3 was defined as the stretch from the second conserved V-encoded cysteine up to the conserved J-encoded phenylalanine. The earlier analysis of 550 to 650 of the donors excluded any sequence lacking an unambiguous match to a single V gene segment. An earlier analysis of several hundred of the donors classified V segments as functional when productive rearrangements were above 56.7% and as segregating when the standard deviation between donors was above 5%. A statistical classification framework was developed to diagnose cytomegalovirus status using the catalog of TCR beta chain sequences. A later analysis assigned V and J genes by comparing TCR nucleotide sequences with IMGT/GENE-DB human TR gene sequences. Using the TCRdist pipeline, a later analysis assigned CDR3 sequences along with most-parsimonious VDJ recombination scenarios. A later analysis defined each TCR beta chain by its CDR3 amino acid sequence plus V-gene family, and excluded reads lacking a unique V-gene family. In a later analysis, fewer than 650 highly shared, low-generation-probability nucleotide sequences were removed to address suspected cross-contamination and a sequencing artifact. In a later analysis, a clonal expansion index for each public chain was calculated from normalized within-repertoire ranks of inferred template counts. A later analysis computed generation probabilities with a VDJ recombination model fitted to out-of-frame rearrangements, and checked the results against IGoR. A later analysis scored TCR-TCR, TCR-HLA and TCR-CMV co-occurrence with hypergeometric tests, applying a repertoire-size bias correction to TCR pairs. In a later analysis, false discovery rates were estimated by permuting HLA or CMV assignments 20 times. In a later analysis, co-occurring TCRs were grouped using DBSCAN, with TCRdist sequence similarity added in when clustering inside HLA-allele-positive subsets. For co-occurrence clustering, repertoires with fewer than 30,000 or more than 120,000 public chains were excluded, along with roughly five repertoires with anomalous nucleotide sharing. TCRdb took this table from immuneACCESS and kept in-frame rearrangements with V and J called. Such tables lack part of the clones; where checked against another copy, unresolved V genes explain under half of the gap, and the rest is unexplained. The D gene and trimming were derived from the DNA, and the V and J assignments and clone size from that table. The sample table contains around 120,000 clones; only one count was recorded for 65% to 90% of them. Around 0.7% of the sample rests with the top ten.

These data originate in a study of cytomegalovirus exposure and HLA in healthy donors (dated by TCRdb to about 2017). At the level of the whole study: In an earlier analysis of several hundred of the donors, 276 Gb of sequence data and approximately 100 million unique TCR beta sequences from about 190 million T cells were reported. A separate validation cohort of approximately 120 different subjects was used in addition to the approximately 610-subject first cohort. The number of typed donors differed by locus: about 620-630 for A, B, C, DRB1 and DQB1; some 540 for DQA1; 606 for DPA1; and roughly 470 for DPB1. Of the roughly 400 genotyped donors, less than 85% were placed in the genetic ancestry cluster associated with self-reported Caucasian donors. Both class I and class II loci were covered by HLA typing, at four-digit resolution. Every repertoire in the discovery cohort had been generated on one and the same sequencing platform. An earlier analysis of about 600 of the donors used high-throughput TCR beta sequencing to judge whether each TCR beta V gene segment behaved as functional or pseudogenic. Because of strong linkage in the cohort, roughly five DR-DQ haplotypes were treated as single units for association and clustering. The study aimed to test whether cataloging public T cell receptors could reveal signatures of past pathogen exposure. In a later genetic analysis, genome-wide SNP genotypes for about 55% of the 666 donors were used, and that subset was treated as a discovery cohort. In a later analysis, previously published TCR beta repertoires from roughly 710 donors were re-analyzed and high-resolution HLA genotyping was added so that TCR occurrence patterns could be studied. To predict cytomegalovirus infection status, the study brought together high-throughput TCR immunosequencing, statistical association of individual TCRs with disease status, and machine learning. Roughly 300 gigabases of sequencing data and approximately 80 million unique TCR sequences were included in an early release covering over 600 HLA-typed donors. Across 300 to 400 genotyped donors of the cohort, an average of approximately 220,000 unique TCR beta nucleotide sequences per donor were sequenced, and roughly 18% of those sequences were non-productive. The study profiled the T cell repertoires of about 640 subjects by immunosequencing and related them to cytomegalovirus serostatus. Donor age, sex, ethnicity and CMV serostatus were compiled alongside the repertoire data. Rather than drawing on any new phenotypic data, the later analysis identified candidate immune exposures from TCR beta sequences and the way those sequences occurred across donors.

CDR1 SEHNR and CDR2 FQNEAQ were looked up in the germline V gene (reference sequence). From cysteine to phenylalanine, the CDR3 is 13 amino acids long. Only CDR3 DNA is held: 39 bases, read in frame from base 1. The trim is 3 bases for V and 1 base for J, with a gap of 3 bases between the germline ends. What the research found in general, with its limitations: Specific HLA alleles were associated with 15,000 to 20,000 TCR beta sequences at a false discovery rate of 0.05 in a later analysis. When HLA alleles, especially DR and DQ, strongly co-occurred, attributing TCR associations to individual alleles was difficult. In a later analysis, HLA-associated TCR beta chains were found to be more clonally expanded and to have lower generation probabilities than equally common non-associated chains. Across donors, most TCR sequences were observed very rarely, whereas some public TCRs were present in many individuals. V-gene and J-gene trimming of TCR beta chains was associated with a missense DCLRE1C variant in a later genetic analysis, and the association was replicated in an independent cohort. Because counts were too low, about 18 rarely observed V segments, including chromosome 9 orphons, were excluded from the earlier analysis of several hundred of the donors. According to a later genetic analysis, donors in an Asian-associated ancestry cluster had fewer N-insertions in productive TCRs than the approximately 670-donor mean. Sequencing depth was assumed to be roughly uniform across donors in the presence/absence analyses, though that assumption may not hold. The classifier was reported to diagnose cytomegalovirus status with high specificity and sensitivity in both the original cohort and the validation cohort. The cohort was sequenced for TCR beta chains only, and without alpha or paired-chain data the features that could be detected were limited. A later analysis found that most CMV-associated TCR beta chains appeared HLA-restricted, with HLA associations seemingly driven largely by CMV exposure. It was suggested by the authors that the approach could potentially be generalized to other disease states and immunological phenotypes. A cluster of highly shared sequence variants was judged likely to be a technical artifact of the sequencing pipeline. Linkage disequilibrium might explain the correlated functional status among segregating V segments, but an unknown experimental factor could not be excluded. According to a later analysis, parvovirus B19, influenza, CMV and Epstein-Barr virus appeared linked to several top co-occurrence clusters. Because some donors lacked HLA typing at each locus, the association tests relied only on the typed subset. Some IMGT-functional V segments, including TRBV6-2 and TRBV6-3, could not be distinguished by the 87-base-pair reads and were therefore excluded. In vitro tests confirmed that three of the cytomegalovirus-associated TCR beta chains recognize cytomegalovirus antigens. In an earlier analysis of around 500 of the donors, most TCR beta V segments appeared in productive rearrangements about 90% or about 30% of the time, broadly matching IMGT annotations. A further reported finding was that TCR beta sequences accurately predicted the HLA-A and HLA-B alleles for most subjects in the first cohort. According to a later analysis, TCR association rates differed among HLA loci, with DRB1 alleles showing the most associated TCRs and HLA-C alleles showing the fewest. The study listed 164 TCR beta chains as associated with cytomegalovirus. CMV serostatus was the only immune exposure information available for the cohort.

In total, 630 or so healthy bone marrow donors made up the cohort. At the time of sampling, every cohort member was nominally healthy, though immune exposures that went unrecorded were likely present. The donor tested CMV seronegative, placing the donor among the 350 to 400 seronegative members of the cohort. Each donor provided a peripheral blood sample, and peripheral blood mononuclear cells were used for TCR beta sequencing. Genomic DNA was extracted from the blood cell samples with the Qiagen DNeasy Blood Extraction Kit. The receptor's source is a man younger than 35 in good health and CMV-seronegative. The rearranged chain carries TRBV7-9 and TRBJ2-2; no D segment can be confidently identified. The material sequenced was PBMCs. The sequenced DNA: TGTGCCAGCAGCTTTAGGAACACCGGGGAGCTGTTTTTT. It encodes CASSFRNTGELFF.